The present TCR beta chain was sequenced within a study of shared clonotypes between healthy human individuals. Findings and limits, study-wide: Shared clonotypes: 4.5% to 5% naive CD4, roughly 4% naive CD8, around 2.4% memory CD4, 0.4% memory CD8. Only blood was sampled, and tissue TCR repertoires likely differ from blood ones.

Here immunoSEQ multiplex PCR was the method, and the copy in TCRdb shows in-frame clones only, minus some. The sample records about 2 million clones, around 95% being singletons. It was into CD45RA+ naive and CD45RA-negative memory subsets that the CD4+ cells were split. V shed 4 bases and J 4 bases; nucleotides not matched to a gene: 9. The CDR3 length is 16 residues. The germline CDR1 and CDR2 sequences are SNHLY and FYNNEI. Remarks on this clone: Antigen specificity is unknown.

This TCR derives from a young man in good health. Sequenced sample: naive CD4+ T cells sorted from blood. Sample subset: CD45RA+ positively selected. The chain joins TRBV2 to TRBJ2-3, with 9 bases matching TRBD2. CDR3 DNA sequence: TGTGCCAGCAGTGCCCAGGGACTAGCCTTCCCAGATACGCAGTATTTT. It codes for CASSAQGLAFPDTQYF. The full variable domain, completed using reference TRBV2 and TRBJ2-3, is EPEVTQTPSHQVTQMGQEVILRCVPISNHLYFYWYRQILGQKVEFLVSFYNNEISEKSEIFDDQFSVERPDGSNFTLKIRSTKLEDSAMYFCASSAQGLAFPDTQYFGPGTRLTVL.